The present entry profiles one T cell receptor beta chain with its context. This sample stems from a study of blood T cell repertoires in COVID-19. Trimming took 4 bases from V and 3 from J, leaving 24 bases between them. The CDR3 is 19 amino acids. Germline V lookup: CDR1 SGHTA, CDR2 FQGNSA. Assay: immunoSEQ multiplex PCR; the TCRdb copy retains only in-frame clones and omits some. Here the sample spans some 150,000 clones, 80% being singletons. The source material was peripheral blood. V usage is TRBV7-2 and J usage is TRBJ2-2; possible D gene TRBD2, 6 bases. This receptor was taken from a man aged 60-69 years with active or convalescent COVID-19. CDR3 region: CASSSTPRGGIRHTGELFF. The DNA of the CDR3 is TGTGCCAGCAGCTCTACCCCCCGCGGCGGGATTAGGCACACCGGGGAGCTGTTTTTT.